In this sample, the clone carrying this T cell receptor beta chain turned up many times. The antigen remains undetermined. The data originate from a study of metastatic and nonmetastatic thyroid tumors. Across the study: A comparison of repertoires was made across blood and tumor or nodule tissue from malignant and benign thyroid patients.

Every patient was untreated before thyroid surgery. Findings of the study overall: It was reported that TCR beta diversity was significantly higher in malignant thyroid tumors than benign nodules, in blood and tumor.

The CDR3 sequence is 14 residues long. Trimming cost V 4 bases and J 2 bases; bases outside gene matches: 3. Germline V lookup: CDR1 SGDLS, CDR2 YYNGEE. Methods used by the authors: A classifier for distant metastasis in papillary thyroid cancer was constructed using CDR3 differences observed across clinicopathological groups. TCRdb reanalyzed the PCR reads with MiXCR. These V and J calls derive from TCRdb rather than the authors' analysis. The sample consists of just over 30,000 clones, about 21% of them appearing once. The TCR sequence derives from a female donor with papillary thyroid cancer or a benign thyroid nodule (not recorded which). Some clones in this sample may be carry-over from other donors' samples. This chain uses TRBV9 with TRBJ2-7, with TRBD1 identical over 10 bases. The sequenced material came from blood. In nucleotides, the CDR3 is TGTGCCAGCAGCCGCGGGACAGGGGCCTACGAGCAGTACTTC. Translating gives CASSRGTGAYEQYF.